This TCR beta chain was profiled in a study of T cell responses to AZD1222 COVID-19 vaccine. CDR1 is SGHNT, CDR2 YYREEE, per germline (reference sequence). V lost 1 base to trimming and J lost 1 base; unmatched junction nucleotides: 0. The CDR3 extends over 14 amino acids. Only in-frame clones appear in the TCRdb table, and some are missing; sequencing was by immunoSEQ multiplex PCR. The sample lists 110,000 to 150,000 clones; 85% to 95% were seen once. The V gene is TRBV5-4, the J gene TRBJ2-3, with 7 bases that match TRBD2. The sequencing used peripheral blood, collected after recovery from COVID-19. The clonotype originates from an adult who had recovered from COVID-19. The CDR3 reads CASSLTSGTDTQYF. In DNA, the CDR3 is TGTGCCAGCAGCTTGACTAGCGGCACAGATACGCAGTATTTT.